These 9 T cell receptor beta chains share one sample of origin, sequenced in a study of blood T cell repertoires in COVID-19 (dated by TCRdb to about 2020). Libraries came from the immunoSEQ multiplex PCR assay. TCRdb holds this immuneACCESS table with in-frame rearrangements only. Some clones are missing; in checked studies, unresolved V genes explain under half, and the rest has no known cause. The sample table records some 150,000 clones; 84% of these occur just once. About 15% of the sample goes to the ten largest clones. Sequencing was done on a sample of peripheral blood. The receptor source for this set is a woman between 70 and 85 years old with COVID-19, enrolled during active disease.

The chain joins TRBV19 to TRBJ1-1; the match to TRBD1 covers 9 bases. The CDR3 length is 13 residues. Germline V gene lookup returns CDR1 LNHDA and CDR2 SQIVND (reference sequence). J lost 11 bases, V lost 6 bases, and 10 bases had no gene match. The CDR3 is CASSRDRVGVAFF. The CDR3 DNA reads TGTGCCAGTAGCCGGGACAGGGTGGGTGTTGCTTTCTTT.

This CDR3 is CASSPDRGNSPLHF. The CDR3 DNA reads as TGTGCCAGCAGCCCGGACAGGGGAAATTCACCCCTCCACTTT. The chain combines TRBV13 with TRBJ1-6, with 9 bases identical to TRBD1. Germline V gene sequence: CDR1 PRHDT, CDR2 FYEKMQ (reference sequence). V trimming: 5 bases; J trimming: 7 bases; junction bases outside the gene matches: 3. CDR3 length equals 14 residues.

The chain carries TRBV19 and TRBJ1-4; D gene uncertain. V was trimmed by 7 bases and J by 3 bases, leaving 9 bases between them. Germline CDR1 LNHDA, CDR2 SQIVND (reference sequence). The CDR3 loop spans 13 amino acids. CDR3 in amino acids: CASKERANEKLFF. For the CDR3, the DNA is TGTGCCAGTAAAGAGCGAGCTAATGAAAAACTGTTTTTT.

The rearrangement uses TRBV2 and TRBJ1-4; 7 bases fit TRBD1. Germline loops: CDR1 SNHLY, CDR2 FYNNEI. The ends lost 2 bases at V and 8 bases at J; junction bases unmatched: 14. CDR3 size: 17 residues. The CDR3 nucleotides are TGTGCCAGCAGTGAAACCCCCCAGACAGGGTACGACGAAAAACTGTTTTTT. As protein: CASSETPQTGYDEKLFF.

The chain has TRBV5-4 and TRBJ1-2; 7 bases line up with TRBD1. The CDR3 spans 14 residues. With 1 base clipped from V and 8 bases from J, the junction kept 8 bases outside the gene matches. Germline V gives CDR1 SGHNT, CDR2 YYREEE (reference sequence). This CDR3 reads CASSLSTGAGGYTF. Written as DNA, the CDR3 is TGTGCCAGCAGCTTGAGTACAGGGGCTGGCGGCTACACCTTC.

This chain joins TRBV6-6 and TRBJ1-2; 10 positions agree with TRBD1. V lost 6 bases to trimming and J lost 8 bases; unmatched junction nucleotides: 3. The CDR3 is 12 residues long. Germline CDR1 and CDR2: MNHNY and SVGAGI (reference sequence). The CDR3 bases are TGTGCCAGCAGATGGGACAGGGGAGGCTACACCTTC. It specifies CASRWDRGGYTF.

This clone was detected only once. This chain uses TRBV2 with TRBJ2-5; D gene uncertain. This CDR3 comprises 12 residues. Trimming pared 5 bases from V and 5 bases from J, leaving 9 bases between. Germline CDR1 reads SNHLY; CDR2 reads FYNNEI. The CDR3: CASSQDRETQYF. Written as DNA, the CDR3 is TGTGCCAGCAGTCAAGACCGGGAGACCCAGTACTTC.

The table lists this clone with a few counts. This chain connects TRBV2 to TRBJ1-2; perhaps TRBD1 as D (6 bases). Trimming removed 6 bases from V and 8 bases from J, with 16 bases in between. Germline V CDR1 and CDR2: SNHLY, FYNNEI. This CDR3 is built from 13 residues. The CDR3 nucleotides are TGTGCCAGCAGGGTCGACAGGCGCGGAGGCTACACCTTC. Its protein is CASRVDRRGGYTF.

This clone was seen only once. This chain connects TRBV18 to TRBJ1-4, with a weak D call TRBD1 (5 bases). The V gene's germline CDR1 is KGHSH and CDR2 LQKENI. The CDR3 totals 15 residues. V lost 3 bases and J lost 6, with 14 bases in between. Written as DNA, the CDR3 is TGTGCCAGCTCACCTTCAAGGGGAGGGGATGAAAAACTGTTTTTT. Translation: CASSPSRGGDEKLFF.